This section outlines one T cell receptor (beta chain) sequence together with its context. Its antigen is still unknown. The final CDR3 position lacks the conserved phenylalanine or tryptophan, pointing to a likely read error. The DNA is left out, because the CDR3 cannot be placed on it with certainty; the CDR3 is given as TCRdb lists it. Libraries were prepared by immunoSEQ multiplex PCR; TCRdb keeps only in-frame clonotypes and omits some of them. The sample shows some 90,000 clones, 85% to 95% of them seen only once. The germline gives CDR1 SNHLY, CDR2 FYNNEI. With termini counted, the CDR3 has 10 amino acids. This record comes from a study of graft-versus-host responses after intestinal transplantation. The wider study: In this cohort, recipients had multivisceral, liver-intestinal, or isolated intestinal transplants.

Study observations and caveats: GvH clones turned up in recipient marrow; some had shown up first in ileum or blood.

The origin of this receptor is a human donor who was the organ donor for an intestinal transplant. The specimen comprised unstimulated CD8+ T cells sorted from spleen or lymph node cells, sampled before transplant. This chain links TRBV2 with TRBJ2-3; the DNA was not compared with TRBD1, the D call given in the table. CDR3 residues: CASSDQGLHP.